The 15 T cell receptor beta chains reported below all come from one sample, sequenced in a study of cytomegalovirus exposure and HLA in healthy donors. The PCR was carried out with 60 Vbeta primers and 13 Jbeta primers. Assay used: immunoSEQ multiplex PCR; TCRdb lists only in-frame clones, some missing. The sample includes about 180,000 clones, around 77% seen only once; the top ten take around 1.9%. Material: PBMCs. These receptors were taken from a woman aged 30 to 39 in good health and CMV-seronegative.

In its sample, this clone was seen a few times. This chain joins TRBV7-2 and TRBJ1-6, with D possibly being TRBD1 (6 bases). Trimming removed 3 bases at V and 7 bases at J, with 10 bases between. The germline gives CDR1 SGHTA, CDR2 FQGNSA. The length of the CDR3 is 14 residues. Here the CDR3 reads CASSFRGTNSPLHF. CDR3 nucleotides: TGTGCCAGCAGCTTCAGGGGAACCAATTCACCCCTCCACTTT.

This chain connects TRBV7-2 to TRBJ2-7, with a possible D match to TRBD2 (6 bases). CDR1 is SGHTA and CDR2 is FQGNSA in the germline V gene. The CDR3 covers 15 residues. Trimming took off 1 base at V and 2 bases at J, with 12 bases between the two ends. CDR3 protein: CASSLDSGRTYEQYF. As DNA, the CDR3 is TGTGCCAGCAGCTTAGATTCAGGGAGGACCTACGAGCAGTACTTC.

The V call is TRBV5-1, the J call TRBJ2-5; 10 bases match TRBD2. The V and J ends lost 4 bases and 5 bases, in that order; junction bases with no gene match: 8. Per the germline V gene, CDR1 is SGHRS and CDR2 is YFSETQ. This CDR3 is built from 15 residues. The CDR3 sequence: CASSPGTSEGETQYF. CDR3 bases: TGCGCCAGCAGCCCCGGGACTAGCGAGGGGGAGACCCAGTACTTC.

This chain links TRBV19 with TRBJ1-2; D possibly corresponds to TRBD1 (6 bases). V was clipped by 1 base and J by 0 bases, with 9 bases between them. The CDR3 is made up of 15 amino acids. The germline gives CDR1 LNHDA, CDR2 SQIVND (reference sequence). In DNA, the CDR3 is TGTGCCAGTAGTATAGCGGACAGAACTAACTATGGCTACACCTTC. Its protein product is CASSIADRTNYGYTF.

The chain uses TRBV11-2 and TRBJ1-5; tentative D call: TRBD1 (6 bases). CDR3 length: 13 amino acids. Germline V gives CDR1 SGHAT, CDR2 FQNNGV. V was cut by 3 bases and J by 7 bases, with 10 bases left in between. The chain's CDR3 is CASSFTGSQPQHF. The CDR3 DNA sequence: TGTGCCAGCAGCTTCACAGGGAGCCAGCCCCAGCATTTT.

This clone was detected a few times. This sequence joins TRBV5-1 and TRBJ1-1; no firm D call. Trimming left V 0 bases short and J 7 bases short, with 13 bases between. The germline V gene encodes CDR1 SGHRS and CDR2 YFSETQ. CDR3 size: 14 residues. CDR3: CASSLGARSNEAFF. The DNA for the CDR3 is TGCGCCAGCAGCTTGGGGGCCCGCTCCAATGAAGCTTTCTTT.

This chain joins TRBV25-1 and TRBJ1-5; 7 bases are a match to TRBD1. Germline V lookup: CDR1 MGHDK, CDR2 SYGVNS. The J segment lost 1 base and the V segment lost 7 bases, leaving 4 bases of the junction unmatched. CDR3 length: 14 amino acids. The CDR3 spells CASTGGQSNQPQHF. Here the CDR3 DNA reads TGTGCCAGCACCGGGGGACAGAGCAATCAGCCCCAGCATTTT.

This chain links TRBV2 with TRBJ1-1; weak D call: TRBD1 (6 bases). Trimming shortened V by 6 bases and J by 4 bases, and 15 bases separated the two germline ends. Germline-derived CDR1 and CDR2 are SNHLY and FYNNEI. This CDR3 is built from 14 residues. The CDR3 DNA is TGTGCCAGCAGCGCACAGGGTGGAGGCACTGAAGCTTTCTTT. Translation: CASSAQGGGTEAFF. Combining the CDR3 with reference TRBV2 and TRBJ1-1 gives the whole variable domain EPEVTQTPSHQVTQMGQEVILRCVPISNHLYFYWYRQILGQKVEFLVSFYNNEISEKSEIFDDQFSVERPDGSNFTLKIRSTKLEDSAMYFCASSAQGGGTEAFFGQGTRLTVV.

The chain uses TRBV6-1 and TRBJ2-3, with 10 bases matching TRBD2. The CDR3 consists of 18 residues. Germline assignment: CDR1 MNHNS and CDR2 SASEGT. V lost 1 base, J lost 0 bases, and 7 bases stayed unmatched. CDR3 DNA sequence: TGTGCCAGCAGTGAAGGGGCTAGCGGGGGCCCGAGCACAGATACGCAGTATTTT. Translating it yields CASSEGASGGPSTDTQYF.

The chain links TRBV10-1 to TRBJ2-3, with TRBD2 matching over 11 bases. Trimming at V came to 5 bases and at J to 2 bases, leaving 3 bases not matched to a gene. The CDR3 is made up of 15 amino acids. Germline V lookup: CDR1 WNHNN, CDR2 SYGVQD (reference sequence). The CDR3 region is CASSTSGGSTDTQYF. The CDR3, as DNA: TGCGCCAGCAGTACTAGCGGGGGATCCACAGATACGCAGTATTTT.

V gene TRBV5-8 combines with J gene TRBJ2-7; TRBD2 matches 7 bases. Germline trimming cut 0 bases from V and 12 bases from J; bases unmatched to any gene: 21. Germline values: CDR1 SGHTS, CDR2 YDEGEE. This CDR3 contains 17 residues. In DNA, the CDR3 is TGTGCCAGCAGCTTGGCAGCGGGGCAAGTCTTGATTACGAGCACGTACTTC. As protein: CASSLAAGQVLITSTYF.

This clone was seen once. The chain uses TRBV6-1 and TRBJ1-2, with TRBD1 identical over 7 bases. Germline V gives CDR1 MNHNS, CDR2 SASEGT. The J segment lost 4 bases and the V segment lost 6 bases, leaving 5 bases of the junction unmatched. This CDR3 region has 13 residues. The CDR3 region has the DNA TGTGCCAGCAGGGGACAGAGCCTCTATGGCTACACCTTC. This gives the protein CASRGQSLYGYTF.

CDR3 nucleotides: TGTGCCAGCAGCCAAGGCTTTAGCTCCTACGAGCAGTACTTC. Its translation is CASSQGFSSYEQYF. The rearrangement uses TRBV4-2 and TRBJ2-7; D ambiguous. Trimming stripped 1 base from V and 0 bases from J, with 7 bases between. Germline V gene sequence: CDR1 LGHNA, CDR2 YNFKEQ. CDR3 size: 14 residues.

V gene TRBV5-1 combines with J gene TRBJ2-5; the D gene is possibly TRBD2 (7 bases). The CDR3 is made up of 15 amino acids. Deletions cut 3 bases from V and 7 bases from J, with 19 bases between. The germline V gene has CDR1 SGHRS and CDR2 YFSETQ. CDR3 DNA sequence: TGCGCCAGCAGCTCTACCGGGGGGCGGGATGTGACCCAGTACTTC. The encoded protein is CASSSTGGRDVTQYF.

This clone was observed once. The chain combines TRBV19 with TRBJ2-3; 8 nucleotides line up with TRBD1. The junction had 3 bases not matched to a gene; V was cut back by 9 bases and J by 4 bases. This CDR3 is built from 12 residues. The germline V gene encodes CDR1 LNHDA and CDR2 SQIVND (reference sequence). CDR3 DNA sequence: TGTGCCAGCAACAGGGGGGCAGATACGCAGTATTTT. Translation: CASNRGADTQYF.